The 26 T cell receptor beta chains reported below all come from one sample, sequenced in a study of radiation and T cells in renal cell carcinoma. Time point defined: baseline pretreatment blood. Sample treatment: 15 Gy SBRT to primary tumor, nephrectomy 4 weeks later. This table comes from immunoSEQ multiplex PCR, and its TCRdb copy is limited to in-frame clones, with some not included. The data hold over 85,000 clones, with 70% to 85% observed a single time. The sample was blood, taken from a patient whose treatment included radiotherapy and nephrectomy. These receptors all come from a man in his sixties with renal cell carcinoma.

The rearrangement uses TRBV7-8 and TRBJ2-7, with 7 positions matching TRBD1. With V trimmed by 4 bases and J by 3 bases, 9 bases remained unmatched. The germline gives CDR1 SGHVS, CDR2 FQNEAQ. There are 15 residues in the CDR3. The CDR3 DNA follows: TGTGCCAGCAGCTCAGACAGGGTTTCTTTCTACGAGCAGTACTTC. It is translated as CASSSDRVSFYEQYF.

V gene TRBV27 combines with J gene TRBJ2-1; a weak D match, TRBD2 (5 bases). Deletions cut 0 bases from V and 7 bases from J, with 19 bases between. From germline, CDR1 is MNHEY and CDR2 SMNVEV (reference sequence). This CDR3 contains 17 residues. The CDR3 DNA sequence: TGTGCCAGCAGTTTATCGTGGCAGACTAACCATGGAAATGAGCAGTTCTTC. It encodes CASSLSWQTNHGNEQFF.

The CDR3 reads CASSIALGSEQFF. The CDR3 region has the DNA TGTGCCAGTAGTATAGCTCTGGGAAGTGAGCAGTTCTTC. The J gene is TRBJ2-1, the V gene TRBV19; no clear D gene. The CDR3 runs 13 residues. Germline V gene data show CDR1 as LNHDA and CDR2 as SQIVND (reference sequence). Between the trimmed V and J ends, which lost 1 base and 9 bases, there was a span of 10 bases.

This clone is a singleton in its sample. This chain uses TRBV6-5 with TRBJ1-1; D is unresolved. V lost 8 bases and J 4 bases, leaving 17 bases between the germline ends. The CDR3 extends over 14 amino acids. Germline CDR1 and CDR2: MNHEY and SVGAGI. CDR3 nucleotide sequence: TGTGCCAGCCTCTCCCCCAGGCAGTTCACTGAAGCTTTCTTT. Protein sequence: CASLSPRQFTEAFF.

This clone showed up just a few times. The genes are TRBV9 and TRBJ1-5; 8 nucleotides align to TRBD1. Germline values: CDR1 SGDLS, CDR2 YYNGEE. V trimming: 2 bases; J trimming: 8 bases; junction bases outside the gene matches: 6. The CDR3 runs 14 residues. The CDR3 DNA reads as TGTGCCAGCAGCGTTGGACAGGGAAGGGAGCCCCAGCATTTT. It encodes CASSVGQGREPQHF.

The V and J genes are TRBV18 and TRBJ2-1; D call uncertain. The length of the CDR3 is 12 residues. V was trimmed by 6 bases and J by 7 bases, leaving 10 bases between them. Germline loops: CDR1 KGHSH, CDR2 LQKENI. The CDR3 is CASSVTGNEQFF. DNA for the CDR3: TGTGCCAGCTCGGTAACCGGAAATGAGCAGTTCTTC.

This clone has only one observation. This chain joins TRBV9 and TRBJ2-2; no definite D call. V lost 1 base and J 7 bases, leaving 11 bases between the germline ends. The germline V gene has CDR1 SGDLS and CDR2 YYNGEE. This CDR3 spans 14 amino acids. The CDR3 DNA reads TGTGCCAGCAGCGTACCTCAGTGGGGCGGGGAGCTGTTTTTT. Translated, it gives CASSVPQWGGELFF.

The V gene is TRBV5-4, the J gene TRBJ2-2; 8 bases are a match to TRBD2. The CDR3 extends over 18 amino acids. Germline V gene data show CDR1 as SGHNT and CDR2 as YYREEE (reference sequence). V dropped 0 bases and J dropped 4; count of bases not matched to a gene: 11. The CDR3: CASSLGLREAEATGELFF. CDR3 nucleotide sequence: TGTGCCAGCAGCTTGGGGTTGCGGGAGGCCGAGGCCACCGGGGAGCTGTTTTTT.

Only one count was recorded for this clone. The genes are TRBV5-1 and TRBJ1-2; D possibly corresponds to TRBD1 (6 bases). CDR3 length: 14 amino acids. The V end lost 0 bases, the J end lost 6 bases, and 12 bases lay between the germline ends. The germline V gene has CDR1 SGHRS and CDR2 YFSETQ. Here the CDR3 reads CASSLDGGPDGYTF. The CDR3 nucleotides are TGCGCCAGCAGCTTGGACGGGGGGCCTGATGGCTACACCTTC.

The CDR3, as DNA: TGTGCCTGGAGTGTACCCAGCTGGGGCTACACCTTC. Protein product: CAWSVPSWGYTF. The chain is built from TRBV30 and TRBJ1-2; D unclear. Trimming stripped 0 bases from V and 8 bases from J, with 10 bases between. The length of the CDR3 is 12 residues. Germline V gives CDR1 GTSNPN, CDR2 SVGIG (reference sequence).

This clone was seen a few times. This chain joins TRBV5-1 and TRBJ2-1; D may match TRBD1 or TRBD2 (5 bases each). Germline assignment: CDR1 SGHRS and CDR2 YFSETQ. V was clipped by 4 bases and J by 2 bases, with 10 bases between them. This CDR3 is built from 14 residues. The chain's CDR3 is CASSSRDAYNEQFF. In nucleotides, the CDR3 is TGCGCCAGCAGCAGCCGGGACGCCTACAATGAGCAGTTCTTC.

The V call is TRBV28, the J call TRBJ2-6, with D perhaps TRBD1 or TRBD2 (6 bases each). The length of the CDR3 is 17 residues. V was cut by 2 bases and J by 4 bases, with 15 bases left in between. CDR1 and CDR2 (germline): MDHEN, SYDVKM. DNA for the CDR3: TGTGCCAGCAGTTTAGGGGGGCCCGGAGGAGGGGCCAACGTCCTGACTTTC. It codes for CASSLGGPGGGANVLTF.

For the CDR3, the DNA is TGTGCCAGCAGGGGACAGGGCTTTGATGAAGCTTTCTTT. It translates to CASRGQGFDEAFF. V gene TRBV2 combines with J gene TRBJ1-1, with 9 bases identical to TRBD1. The junction had 6 bases not matched to a gene; V was cut back by 6 bases and J by 7 bases. CDR1 and CDR2 (germline): SNHLY, FYNNEI. The CDR3 totals 13 residues.

The chain employs TRBV5-6 and TRBJ2-1; TRBD2 matches at 8 bases. The trim removed 0 bases at V and 3 bases at J, leaving 2 bases unmatched. CDR3 length: 15 residues. Germline V gene sequence: CDR1 SGHDT, CDR2 YYEEEE. The CDR3 sequence is CASSLGGRYYNEQFF. For the CDR3, the DNA is TGTGCCAGCAGCTTGGGCGGGAGGTACTACAATGAGCAGTTCTTC.

The rearrangement joins TRBV5-6 to TRBJ2-5; 10 bases are a match to TRBD1. V gave up 1 base and J gave up 5 bases; unmatched junction bases: 5. The CDR3 contains 15 residues. The V gene's germline CDR1 is SGHDT and CDR2 YYEEEE. In nucleotides, the CDR3 is TGTGCCAGCAGCTTGCTCGGGACAGGGGACGAGACCCAGTACTTC. As protein: CASSLLGTGDETQYF.

This chain connects TRBV28 to TRBJ2-3; 7 bases match TRBD2. The germline V gene encodes CDR1 MDHEN and CDR2 SYDVKM. The CDR3 is 15 residues long. The J segment lost 5 bases and the V segment lost 8 bases, leaving 13 bases of the junction unmatched. In DNA form, the CDR3 reads TGTGCCAGCGGCACGTCGGCTAGCGGTGGAGATACGCAGTATTTT. Encoded protein: CASGTSASGGDTQYF.

The chain employs TRBV28 and TRBJ1-3; a possible D gene is TRBD1 (5 bases). Germline V lookup: CDR1 MDHEN, CDR2 SYDVKM. V lost 3 bases and J 0 bases, leaving 12 bases between the germline ends. This CDR3 comprises 16 residues. CDR3 amino acids: CASSFRGYLSGNTIYF. The CDR3 DNA reads as TGTGCCAGCAGTTTTCGGGGGTACCTCTCTGGAAACACCATATATTTT. Using reference TRBV28 and TRBJ1-3 for the parts outside the CDR3, the full variable domain is DVKVTQSSRYLVKRTGEKVFLECVQDMDHENMFWYRQDPGLGLRLIYFSYDVKMKEKGDIPEGYSVSREKKERFSLILESASTNQTSMYLCASSFRGYLSGNTIYFGEGSWLTVV.

The gene calls are TRBV5-1 and TRBJ1-2; possibly TRBD1 for D (5 bases). The V and J ends lost 7 bases and 6 bases respectively, with 16 bases between them. The CDR3 is 13 amino acids. Germline CDR1 is SGHRS and CDR2 is YFSETQ. Here the CDR3 reads CASGDEGVHGYTF. The CDR3 DNA sequence: TGCGCCAGCGGAGATGAAGGGGTACATGGCTACACCTTC.

This clone was counted a few times. The chain employs TRBV14 and TRBJ2-7; 7 bases are a match to TRBD2. This CDR3 comprises 15 residues. Germline values: CDR1 SGHDN, CDR2 FVKESK. Unmatched junction bases numbered 8, after V lost 0 bases and J lost 6 bases. DNA for the CDR3: TGTGCCAGCAGCCAAGAGTTGGCGGGAGCCGGCGAGCAGTACTTC. It yields the protein CASSQELAGAGEQYF. Drawing the rest from reference TRBV14 and TRBJ2-7, the complete variable domain is EAGVTQFPSHSVIEKGQTVTLRCDPISGHDNLYWYRRVMGKEIKFLLHFVKESKQDESGMPNNRFLAERTGGTYSTLKVQPAELEDSGVYFCASSQELAGAGEQYFGPGTRLTVT.

This chain connects TRBV28 to TRBJ1-1; no reliable D call. V lost 4 bases and J 0 bases, leaving 18 bases between the germline ends. The germline V gene encodes CDR1 MDHEN and CDR2 SYDVKM. The CDR3 is 17 amino acids. The CDR3 loop is CASSSSGRGPMNTEAFF. As DNA, the CDR3 is TGTGCCAGCAGTTCCAGTGGCCGGGGTCCCATGAACACTGAAGCTTTCTTT.

The rearrangement links TRBV5-4 to TRBJ2-3, with D uncertain. The length of the CDR3 is 13 residues. V lost 3 bases and J lost 2, with 7 bases in between. Germline CDR1 SGHNT, CDR2 YYREEE (reference sequence). CDR3 DNA sequence: TGTGCCAGCAGCTCCCTCTCCACAGATACGCAGTATTTT. As protein: CASSSLSTDTQYF.

This clone was observed a single time. The J gene is TRBJ2-7, the V gene TRBV4-1; D gene uncertain. Germline values: CDR1 MGHRA, CDR2 YSYEKL. V lost 0 bases to trimming and J lost 3 bases, with 12 bases between them. There are 15 residues in the CDR3. CDR3 sequence (DNA): TGCGCCAGCAGCCAAGAGCAGACTCAGCTCTACGAGCAGTACTTC. Protein sequence: CASSQEQTQLYEQYF.

The gene calls are TRBV25-1 and TRBJ2-2, with a tentative D call TRBD2 (5 bases). This CDR3 region has 14 residues. Germline CDR1 reads MGHDK; CDR2 reads SYGVNS. Trimming left V 8 bases short and J 5 bases short, with 15 bases between. The CDR3 DNA is TGTGCCAGCTCGGGATTAACGGGAACCGGGGAGCTGTTTTTT. It codes for CASSGLTGTGELFF.

This clone was observed once. V gene TRBV4-3 combines with J gene TRBJ2-3; TRBD2 agrees at 7 bases. The CDR3 runs to 17 residues. The V gene end was trimmed by 0 bases and the J gene end by 4 bases; junction bases not matched to a gene: 10. From germline, CDR1 is LGHNA and CDR2 YSLEER. CDR3 DNA sequence: TGCGCCAGCAGCCAAGATGGGGGGGGATTCCCCGCAGATACGCAGTATTTT. Protein product: CASSQDGGGFPADTQYF.

The chain joins TRBV19 to TRBJ1-1; D gene unclear. CDR1 and CDR2 (germline): LNHDA, SQIVND (reference sequence). The CDR3 length is 14 residues. Trimming took 5 bases from V and 1 from J, leaving 11 bases between them. The CDR3 loop reads CASSRGWGNTEAFF. CDR3 nucleotides: TGTGCCAGTAGTCGGGGATGGGGGAACACTGAAGCTTTCTTT.

The V gene is TRBV27, the J gene TRBJ2-7, with D unclear. CDR3 length: 10 amino acids. Deletions cut 6 bases from V and 3 bases from J, with 3 bases between. Per germline, CDR1 MNHEY and CDR2 SMNVEV (reference sequence). The CDR3 DNA follows: TGTGCCAGCAGATTCTACGAGCAGTACTTC. It codes for CASRFYEQYF.